The clone carrying this T cell receptor (beta chain) was picked up a small number of times. Its antigen remains unidentified. The listed genes are named as in mouse. The entry originates in a study of CD8+ T cells in alopecia areata. About the research overall: Female C3H/HeJ mice aged roughly 7-11 weeks were given skin from C3H/HeJ graft donors, about 6-13 months old, that had spontaneous alopecia. Study-wide results and limits: Normal skin's resident alphabeta T cells are also sequenced in scalp samples. Normal scalp had lower clonality than lesional scalp, with alopecia totalis/universalis lesions showing this most strongly. Among patients, TCR sharing was less clear than in mice, a difference possibly due in part to HLA diversity in the patient population.

Extracted RNA was reverse transcribed into cDNA, the sequencing template. The data were produced by immunoSEQ multiplex PCR, yet TCRdb's version contains in-frame clones alone and is incomplete. Altogether about 300,000 clones were found in the sample, and no singletons occur. Combined cutaneous lymph node cells underwent sorting by CD4, CD8alpha, NKG2D, NKG2ACE and additional markers. The sequenced material came from CD4+ T cells sorted from a lymph node. The receptor's source is a C3H/HeJ mouse with alopecia areata. Strain MHC haplotype: H2-k.

The CDR3 DNA, read in part, is TGTGCCACTCGGAGGGGGTTTAACCAAGAC. Translation gives CATRRGFNQD. The whole CDR3 reads CATRRGFNQDTQYF. The rearrangement uses TRBV13-3 and TRBJ2-5; TRBD1 might be the D (6 bases). The read is 4 residues too short to cover the CDR3 end, so that end is filled in from the germline J gene. Germline V CDR1 and CDR2: NNHDY, SYVADS. The CDR3 has 14 amino acids. V was pared by 9 bases and J by 0 bases, with 14 bases between.